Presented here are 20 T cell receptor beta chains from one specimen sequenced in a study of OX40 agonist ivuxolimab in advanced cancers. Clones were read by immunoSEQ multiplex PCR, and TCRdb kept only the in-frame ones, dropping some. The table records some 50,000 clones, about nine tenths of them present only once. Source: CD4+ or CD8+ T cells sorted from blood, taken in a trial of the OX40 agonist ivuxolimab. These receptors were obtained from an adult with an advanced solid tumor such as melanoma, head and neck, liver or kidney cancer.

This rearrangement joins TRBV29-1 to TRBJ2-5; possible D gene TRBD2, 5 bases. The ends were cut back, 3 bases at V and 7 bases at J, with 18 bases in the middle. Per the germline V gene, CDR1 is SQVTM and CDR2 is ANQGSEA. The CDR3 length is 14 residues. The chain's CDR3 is CSVEEARSRATQYF. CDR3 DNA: TGCAGCGTTGAGGAGGCCCGGTCAAGAGCGACCCAGTACTTC.

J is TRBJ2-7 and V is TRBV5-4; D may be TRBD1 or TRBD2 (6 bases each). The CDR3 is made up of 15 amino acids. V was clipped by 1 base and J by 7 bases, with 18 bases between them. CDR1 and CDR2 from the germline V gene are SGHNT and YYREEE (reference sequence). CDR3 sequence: CASSLRGPLGWEQYF. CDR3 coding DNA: TGTGCCAGCAGCTTGCGGGGGCCGCTCGGTTGGGAGCAGTACTTC.

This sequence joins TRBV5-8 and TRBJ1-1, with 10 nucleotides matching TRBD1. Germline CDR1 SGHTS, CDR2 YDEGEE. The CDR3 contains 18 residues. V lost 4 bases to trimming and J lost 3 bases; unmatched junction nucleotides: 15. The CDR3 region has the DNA TGTGCCAGCAGCCCCGGGACAGGGGTTGGTTTTGGTGACACTGAAGCTTTCTTT. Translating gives CASSPGTGVGFGDTEAFF.

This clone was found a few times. The CDR3 loop reads CASSKKGTSGNNEQFF. The CDR3 coding sequence is TGTGCCAGCAGCAAAAAGGGGACTAGCGGGAACAATGAGCAGTTCTTC. This chain joins TRBV7-2 and TRBJ2-1; 13 bases are a match to TRBD2. Germline values: CDR1 SGHTA, CDR2 FQGNSA. CDR3 size: 16 residues. Trimming took 5 bases from V and 5 from J; bases not matched to a gene: 6.

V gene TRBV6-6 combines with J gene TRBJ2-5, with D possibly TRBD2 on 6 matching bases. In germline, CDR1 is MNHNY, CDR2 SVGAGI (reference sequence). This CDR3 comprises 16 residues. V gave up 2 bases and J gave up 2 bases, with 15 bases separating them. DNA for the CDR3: TGTGCCAGCAGTTACGGGTTCGGGAGCCCACAAGAGACCCAGTACTTC. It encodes CASSYGFGSPQETQYF.

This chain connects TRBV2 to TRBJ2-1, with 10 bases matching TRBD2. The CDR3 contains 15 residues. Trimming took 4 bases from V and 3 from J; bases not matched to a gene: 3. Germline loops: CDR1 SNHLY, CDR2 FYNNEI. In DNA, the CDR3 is TGTGCCAGCAGTGTAGGGACTAGCGACTACAATGAGCAGTTCTTC. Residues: CASSVGTSDYNEQFF.

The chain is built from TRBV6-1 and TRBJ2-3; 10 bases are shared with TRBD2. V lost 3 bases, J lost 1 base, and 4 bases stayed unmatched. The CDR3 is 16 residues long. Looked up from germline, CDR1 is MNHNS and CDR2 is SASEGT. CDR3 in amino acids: CASSDIGLAGTDTQYF. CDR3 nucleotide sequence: TGTGCCAGCAGTGACATTGGACTAGCGGGCACAGATACGCAGTATTTT.

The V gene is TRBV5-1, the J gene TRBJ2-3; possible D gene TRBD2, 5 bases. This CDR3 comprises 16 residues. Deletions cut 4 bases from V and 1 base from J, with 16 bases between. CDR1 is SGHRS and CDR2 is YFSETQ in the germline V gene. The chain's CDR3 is CASSVLSGLGTDTQYF. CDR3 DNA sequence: TGCGCCAGCAGCGTCTTAAGCGGCCTCGGCACAGATACGCAGTATTTT.

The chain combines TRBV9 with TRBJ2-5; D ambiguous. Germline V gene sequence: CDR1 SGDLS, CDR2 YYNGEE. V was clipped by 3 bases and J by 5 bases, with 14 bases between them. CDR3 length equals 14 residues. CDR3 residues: CASSADPGGETQYF. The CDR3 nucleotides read TGTGCCAGCAGCGCGGACCCGGGTGGGGAGACCCAGTACTTC.

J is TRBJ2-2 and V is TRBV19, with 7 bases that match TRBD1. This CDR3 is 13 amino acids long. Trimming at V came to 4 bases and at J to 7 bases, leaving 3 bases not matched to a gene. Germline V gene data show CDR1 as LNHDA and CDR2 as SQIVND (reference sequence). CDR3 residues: CASSTTGVGELFF. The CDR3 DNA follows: TGTGCCAGTAGTACCACAGGGGTCGGGGAGCTGTTTTTT.

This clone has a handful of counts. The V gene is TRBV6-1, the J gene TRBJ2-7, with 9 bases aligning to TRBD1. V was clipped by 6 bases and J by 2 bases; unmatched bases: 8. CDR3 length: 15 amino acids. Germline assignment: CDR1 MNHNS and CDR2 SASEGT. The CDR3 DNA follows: TGTGCCAGCAGGACGGCCGGGACAGGGACCTACGAGCAGTACTTC. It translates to CASRTAGTGTYEQYF.

The CDR3 here is CASSSTGGGETQYF. The CDR3 DNA reads TGTGCCAGCAGCTCGACAGGGGGCGGGGAGACCCAGTACTTC. The gene calls are TRBV7-2 and TRBJ2-5, with TRBD1 identical over 10 bases. The CDR3 runs to 14 residues. Looked up from germline, CDR1 is SGHTA and CDR2 is FQGNSA. Trimming took 4 bases from V and 5 from J; bases not matched to a gene: 4.

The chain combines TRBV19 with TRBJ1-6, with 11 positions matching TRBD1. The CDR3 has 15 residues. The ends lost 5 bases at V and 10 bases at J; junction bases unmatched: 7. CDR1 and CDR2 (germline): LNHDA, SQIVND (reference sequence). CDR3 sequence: CASSGRTGGDSPLHF. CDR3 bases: TGTGCCAGTAGTGGAAGGACAGGGGGCGACTCACCCCTCCACTTT.

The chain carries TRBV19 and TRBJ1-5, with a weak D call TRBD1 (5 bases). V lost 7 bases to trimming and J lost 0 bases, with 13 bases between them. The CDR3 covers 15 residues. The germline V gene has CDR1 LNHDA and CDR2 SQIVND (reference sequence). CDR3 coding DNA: TGTGCCAGTACCTCCGGGACGCCTAGCAATCAGCCCCAGCATTTT. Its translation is CASTSGTPSNQPQHF.

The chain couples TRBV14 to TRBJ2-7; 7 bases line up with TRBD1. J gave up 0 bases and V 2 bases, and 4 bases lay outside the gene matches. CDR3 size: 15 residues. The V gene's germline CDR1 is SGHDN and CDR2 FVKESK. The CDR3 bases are TGTGCCAGCAGCCAACCGGGACAGATCTCCTACGAGCAGTACTTC. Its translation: CASSQPGQISYEQYF.

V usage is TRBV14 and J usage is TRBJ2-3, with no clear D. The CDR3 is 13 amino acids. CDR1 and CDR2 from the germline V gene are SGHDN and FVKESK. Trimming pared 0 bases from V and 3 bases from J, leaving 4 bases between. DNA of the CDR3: TGTGCCAGCAGCCAAGATGGTACAGATACGCAGTATTTT. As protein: CASSQDGTDTQYF.

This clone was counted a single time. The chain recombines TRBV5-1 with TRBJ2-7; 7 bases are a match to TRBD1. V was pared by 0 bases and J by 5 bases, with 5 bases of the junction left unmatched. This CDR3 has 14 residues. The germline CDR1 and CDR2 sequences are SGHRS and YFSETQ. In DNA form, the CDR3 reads TGCGCCAGCAGCTTGGTACAGGGGTTCAACGAGCAGTACTTC. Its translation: CASSLVQGFNEQYF.

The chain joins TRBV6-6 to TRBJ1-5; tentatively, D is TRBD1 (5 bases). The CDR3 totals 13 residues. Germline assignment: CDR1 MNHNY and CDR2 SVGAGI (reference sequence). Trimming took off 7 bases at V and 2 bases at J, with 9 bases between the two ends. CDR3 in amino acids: CASKGSGNQPQHF. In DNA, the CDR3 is TGTGCCAGCAAGGGGTCGGGCAATCAGCCCCAGCATTTT.

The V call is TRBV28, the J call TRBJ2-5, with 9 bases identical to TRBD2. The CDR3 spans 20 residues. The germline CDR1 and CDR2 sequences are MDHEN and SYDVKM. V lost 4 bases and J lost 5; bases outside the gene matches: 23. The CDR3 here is CASSSGAVWPGTSPRETQYF. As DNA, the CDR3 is TGTGCCAGCAGTTCGGGAGCGGTTTGGCCCGGGACTAGCCCTCGGGAGACCCAGTACTTC.

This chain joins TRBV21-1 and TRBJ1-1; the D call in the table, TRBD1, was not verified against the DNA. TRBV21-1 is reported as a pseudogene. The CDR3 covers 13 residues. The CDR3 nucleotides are TGTGCCAGCAGCTGGGGCCGAGTTGCTGAAGCTTTCTTT. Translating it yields CASSWGRVAEAFF.